This T cell receptor beta chain was identified during a study of T cells in Graves' hyperthyroidism and ophthalmopathy. This clonotype came up many times. The investigators amplified TCR beta CDR3 regions from RNA transcripts. Using the HTBI primer set, a first-round RT-PCR was run on the TCR CDR3. MiXCR was run by TCRdb on the multiplex PCR reads, yielding one entry per CDR3 protein. The table records roughly 250,000 distinct CDR3 sequences, over 15% of them present only once. The TCR originated in a woman between 18 and 29 years old with Graves' ophthalmopathy. The material sequenced was blood.

CDR3 protein: CASSTQKRSGELFF. The CDR3, as DNA: TGTGCCAGCAGTACACAGAAAAGGTCCGGGGAGCTGTTTTTT. The V call is TRBV28, the J call TRBJ2-2; D unresolved. The CDR3 loop spans 14 amino acids. Germline assignment: CDR1 MDHEN and CDR2 SYDVKM. Trimming shortened V by 5 bases and J by 6 bases, and 13 bases separated the two germline ends.